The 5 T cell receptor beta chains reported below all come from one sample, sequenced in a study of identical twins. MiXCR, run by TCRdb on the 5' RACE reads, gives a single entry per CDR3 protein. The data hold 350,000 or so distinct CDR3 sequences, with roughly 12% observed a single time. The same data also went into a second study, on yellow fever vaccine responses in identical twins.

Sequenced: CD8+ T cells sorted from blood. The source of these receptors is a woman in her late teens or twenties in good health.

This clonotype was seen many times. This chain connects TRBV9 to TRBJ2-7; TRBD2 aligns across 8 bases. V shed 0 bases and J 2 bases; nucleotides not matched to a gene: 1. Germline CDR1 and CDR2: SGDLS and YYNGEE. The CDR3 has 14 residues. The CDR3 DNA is TGTGCCAGCAGCGTAGGCGGGGGGACCTACGAGCAGTACTTC. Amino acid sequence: CASSVGGGTYEQYF. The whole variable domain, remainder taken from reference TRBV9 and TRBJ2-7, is DSGVTQTPKHLITATGQRVTLRCSPRSGDLSVYWYQQSLDQGLQFLIQYYNGEERAKGNILERFSAQQFPDLHSELNLSSLELGDSALYFCASSVGGGTYEQYFGPGTRLTVT.

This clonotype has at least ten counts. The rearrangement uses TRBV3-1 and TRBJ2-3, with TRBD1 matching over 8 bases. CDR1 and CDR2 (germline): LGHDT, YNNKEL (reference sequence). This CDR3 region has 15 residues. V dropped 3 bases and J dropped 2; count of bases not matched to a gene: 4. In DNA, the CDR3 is TGTGCCAGCAGCCAGGAGACAGGGGTCACAGATACGCAGTATTTT. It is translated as CASSQETGVTDTQYF.

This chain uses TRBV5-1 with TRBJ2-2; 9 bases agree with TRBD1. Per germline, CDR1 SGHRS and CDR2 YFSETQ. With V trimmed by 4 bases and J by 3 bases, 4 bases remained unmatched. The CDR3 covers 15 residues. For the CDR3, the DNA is TGCGCCAGCAGCAGGGGACAGGGATACACCGGGGAGCTGTTTTTT. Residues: CASSRGQGYTGELFF.

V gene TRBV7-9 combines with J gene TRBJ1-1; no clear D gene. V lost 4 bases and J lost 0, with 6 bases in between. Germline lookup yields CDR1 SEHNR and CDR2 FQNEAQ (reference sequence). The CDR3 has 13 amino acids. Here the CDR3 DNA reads TGTGCCAGCAGCTGGGCAGTGAACACTGAAGCTTTCTTT. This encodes CASSWAVNTEAFF. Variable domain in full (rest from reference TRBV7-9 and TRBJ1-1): DTGVSQNPRHKITKRGQNVTFRCDPISEHNRLYWYRQTLGQGPEFLTYFQNEAQLEKSRLLSDRFSAERPKGSFSTLEIQRTEQGDSAMYLCASSWAVNTEAFFGQGTRLTVV.

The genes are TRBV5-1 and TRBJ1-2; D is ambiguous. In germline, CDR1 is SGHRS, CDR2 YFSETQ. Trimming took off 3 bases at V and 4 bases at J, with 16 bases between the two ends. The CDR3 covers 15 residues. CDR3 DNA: TGCGCCAGCAGCTCCGTTTACGGGCGCCGCTATGGCTACACCTTC. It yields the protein CASSSVYGRRYGYTF.